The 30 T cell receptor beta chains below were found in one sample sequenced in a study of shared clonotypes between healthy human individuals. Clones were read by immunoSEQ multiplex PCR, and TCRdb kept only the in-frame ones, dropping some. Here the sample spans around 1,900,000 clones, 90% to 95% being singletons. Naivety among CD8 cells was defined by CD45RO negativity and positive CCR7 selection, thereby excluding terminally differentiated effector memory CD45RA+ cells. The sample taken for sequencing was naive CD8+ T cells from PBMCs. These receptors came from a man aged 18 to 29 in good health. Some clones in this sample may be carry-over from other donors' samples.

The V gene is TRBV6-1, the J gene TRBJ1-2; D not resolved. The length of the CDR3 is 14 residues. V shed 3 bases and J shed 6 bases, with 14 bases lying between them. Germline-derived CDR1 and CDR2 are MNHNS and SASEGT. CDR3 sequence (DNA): TGTGCCAGCAGTGACTTCGGAGGTGGAGATGGCTACACCTTC. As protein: CASSDFGGGDGYTF.

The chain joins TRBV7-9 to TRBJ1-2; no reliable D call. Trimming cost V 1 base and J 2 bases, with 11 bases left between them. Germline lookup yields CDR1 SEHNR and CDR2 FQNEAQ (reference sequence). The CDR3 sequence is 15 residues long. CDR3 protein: CASSLVGTLNYGYTF. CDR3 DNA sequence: TGTGCCAGCAGCTTAGTGGGAACCTTAAACTATGGCTACACCTTC.

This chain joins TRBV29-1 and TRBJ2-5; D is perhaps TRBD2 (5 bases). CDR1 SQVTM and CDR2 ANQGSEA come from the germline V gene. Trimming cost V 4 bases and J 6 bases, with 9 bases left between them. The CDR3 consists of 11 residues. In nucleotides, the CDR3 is TGCAGCGTTGGGACTCCGAAGACCCAGTACTTC. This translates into CSVGTPKTQYF.

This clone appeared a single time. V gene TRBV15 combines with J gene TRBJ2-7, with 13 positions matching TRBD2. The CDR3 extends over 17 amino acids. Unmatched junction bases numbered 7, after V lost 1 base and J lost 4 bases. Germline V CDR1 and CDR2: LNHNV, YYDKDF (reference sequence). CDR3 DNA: TGTGCCACCAGCAGAGGTCCGGGACTAGCGGGATCGTACGAGCAGTACTTC. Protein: CATSRGPGLAGSYEQYF.

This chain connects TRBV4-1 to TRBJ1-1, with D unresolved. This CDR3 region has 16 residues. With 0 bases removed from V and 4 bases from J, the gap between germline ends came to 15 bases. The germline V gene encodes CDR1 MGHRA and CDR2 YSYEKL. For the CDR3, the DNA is TGCGCCAGCAGCCAAGACCGTACCCGGGTGGGCACTGAAGCTTTCTTT. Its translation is CASSQDRTRVGTEAFF.

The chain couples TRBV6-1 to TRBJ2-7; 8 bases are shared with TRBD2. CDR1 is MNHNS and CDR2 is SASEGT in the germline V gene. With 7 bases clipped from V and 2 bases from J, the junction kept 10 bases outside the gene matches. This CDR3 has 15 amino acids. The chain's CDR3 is CASIPWLSGAYEQYF. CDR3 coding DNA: TGTGCCAGCATTCCGTGGCTTAGCGGGGCCTACGAGCAGTACTTC.

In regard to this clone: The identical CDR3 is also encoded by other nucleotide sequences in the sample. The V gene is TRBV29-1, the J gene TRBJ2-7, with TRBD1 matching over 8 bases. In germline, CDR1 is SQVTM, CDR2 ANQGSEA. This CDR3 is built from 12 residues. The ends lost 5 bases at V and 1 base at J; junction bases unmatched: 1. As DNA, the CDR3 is TGCAGCGTTCGGACAGGGTCCTACGAGCAGTACTTC. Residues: CSVRTGSYEQYF.

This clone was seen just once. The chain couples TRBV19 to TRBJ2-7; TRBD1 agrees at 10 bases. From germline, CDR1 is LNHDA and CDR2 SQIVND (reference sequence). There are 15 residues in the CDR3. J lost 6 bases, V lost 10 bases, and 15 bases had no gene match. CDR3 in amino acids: CATNYRGQGVSEQYF. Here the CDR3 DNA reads TGTGCCACCAACTACCGCGGACAGGGGGTTAGCGAGCAGTACTTC.

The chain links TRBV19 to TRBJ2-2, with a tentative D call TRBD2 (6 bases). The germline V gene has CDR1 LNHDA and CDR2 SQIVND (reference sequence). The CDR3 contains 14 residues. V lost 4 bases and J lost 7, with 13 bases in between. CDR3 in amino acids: CASSRVAGSGELFF. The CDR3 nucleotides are TGTGCCAGTAGTAGGGTGGCGGGAAGCGGGGAGCTGTTTTTT.

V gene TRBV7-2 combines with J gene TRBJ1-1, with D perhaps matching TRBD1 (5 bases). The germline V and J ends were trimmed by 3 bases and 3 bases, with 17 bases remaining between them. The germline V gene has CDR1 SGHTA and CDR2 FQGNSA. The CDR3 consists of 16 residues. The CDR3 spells CASSLTGRGKYTEAFF. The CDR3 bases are TGTGCCAGCAGCTTGACGGGACGGGGAAAGTACACTGAAGCTTTCTTT.

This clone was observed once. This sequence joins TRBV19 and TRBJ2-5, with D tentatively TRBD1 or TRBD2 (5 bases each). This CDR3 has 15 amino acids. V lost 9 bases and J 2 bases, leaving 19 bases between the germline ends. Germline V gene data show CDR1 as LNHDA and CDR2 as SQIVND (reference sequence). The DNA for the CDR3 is TGTGCCAGCAGGCCGGGACGGATAAGACAAGAGACCCAGTACTTC. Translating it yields CASRPGRIRQETQYF.

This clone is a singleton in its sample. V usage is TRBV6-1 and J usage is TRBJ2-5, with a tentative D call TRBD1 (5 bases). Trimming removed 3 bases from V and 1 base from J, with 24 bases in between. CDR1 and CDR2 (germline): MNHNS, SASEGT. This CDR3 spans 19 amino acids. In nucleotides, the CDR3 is TGTGCCAGCAGTGATGGGCTGTTGGGGCAGCTTATCTCCCAAGAGACCCAGTACTTC. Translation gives CASSDGLLGQLISQETQYF.

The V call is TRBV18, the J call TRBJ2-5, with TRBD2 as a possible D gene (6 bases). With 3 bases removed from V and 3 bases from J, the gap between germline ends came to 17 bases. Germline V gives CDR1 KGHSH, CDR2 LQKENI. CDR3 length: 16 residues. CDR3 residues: CASSPLPRGRKETQYF. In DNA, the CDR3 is TGTGCCAGCTCACCCCTCCCGCGGGGCAGAAAAGAGACCCAGTACTTC.

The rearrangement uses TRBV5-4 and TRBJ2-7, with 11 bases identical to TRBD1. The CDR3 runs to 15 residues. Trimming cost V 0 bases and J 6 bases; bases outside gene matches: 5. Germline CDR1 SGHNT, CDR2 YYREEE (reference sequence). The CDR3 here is CASSLVGQGALEQYF. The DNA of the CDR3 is TGTGCCAGCAGCTTGGTCGGACAGGGGGCCCTCGAGCAGTACTTC. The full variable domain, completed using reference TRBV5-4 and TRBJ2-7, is ETGVTQSPTHLIKTRGQQVTLRCSSQSGHNTVSWYQQALGQGPQFIFQYYREEENGRGNFPPRFSGLQFPNYSSELNVNALELDDSALYLCASSLVGQGALEQYFGPGTRLTVT.

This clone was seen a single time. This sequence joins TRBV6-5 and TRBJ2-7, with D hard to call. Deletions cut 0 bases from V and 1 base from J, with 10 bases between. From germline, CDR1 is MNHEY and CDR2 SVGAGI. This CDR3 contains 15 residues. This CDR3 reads CASSYSHSTSYEQYF. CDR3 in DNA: TGTGCCAGCAGTTACTCGCACTCAACATCCTACGAGCAGTACTTC.

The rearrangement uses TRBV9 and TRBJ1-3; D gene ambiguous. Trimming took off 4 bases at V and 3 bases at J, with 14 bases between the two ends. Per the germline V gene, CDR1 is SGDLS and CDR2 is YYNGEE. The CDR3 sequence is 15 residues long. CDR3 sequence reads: CASSSDGGFGNTIYF. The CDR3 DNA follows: TGTGCCAGCAGCTCCGATGGAGGGTTTGGAAACACCATATATTTT.

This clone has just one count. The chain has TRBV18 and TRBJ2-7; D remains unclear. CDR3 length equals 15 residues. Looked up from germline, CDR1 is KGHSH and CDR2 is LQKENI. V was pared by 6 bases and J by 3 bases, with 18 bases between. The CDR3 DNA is TGTGCCAGCTCTCTGGCCACGTCGCGGATCTACGAGCAGTACTTC. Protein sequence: CASSLATSRIYEQYF.

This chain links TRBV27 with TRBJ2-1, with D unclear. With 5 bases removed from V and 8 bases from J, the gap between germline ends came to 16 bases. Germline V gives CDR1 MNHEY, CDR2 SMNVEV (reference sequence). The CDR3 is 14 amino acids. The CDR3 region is CASSPLGPLYEQFF. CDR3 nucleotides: TGTGCCAGCAGTCCCTTAGGGCCCCTTTATGAGCAGTTCTTC.

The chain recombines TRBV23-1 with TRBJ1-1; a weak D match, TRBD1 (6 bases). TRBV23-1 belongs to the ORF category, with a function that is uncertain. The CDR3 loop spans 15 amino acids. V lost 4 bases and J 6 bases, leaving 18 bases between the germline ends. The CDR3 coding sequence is TGCGCCAGCAGTCGCAAAATCACAGGGCGGGCTGAAGCTTTCTTT. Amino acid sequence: CASSRKITGRAEAFF.

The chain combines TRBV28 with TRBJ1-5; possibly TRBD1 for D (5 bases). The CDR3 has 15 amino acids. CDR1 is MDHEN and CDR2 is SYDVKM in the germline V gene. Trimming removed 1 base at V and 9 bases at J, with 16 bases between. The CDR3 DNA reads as TGTGCCAGCAGTTTATCTGTAGGGAGGGGACGGCCCCAGCATTTT. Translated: CASSLSVGRGRPQHF.

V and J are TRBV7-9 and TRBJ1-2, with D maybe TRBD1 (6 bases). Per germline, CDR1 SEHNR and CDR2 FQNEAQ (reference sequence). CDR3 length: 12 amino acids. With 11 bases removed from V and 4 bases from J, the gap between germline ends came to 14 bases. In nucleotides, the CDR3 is TGTGCCGGAATCAGGGGACTCTATGGCTACACCTTC. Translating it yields CAGIRGLYGYTF.

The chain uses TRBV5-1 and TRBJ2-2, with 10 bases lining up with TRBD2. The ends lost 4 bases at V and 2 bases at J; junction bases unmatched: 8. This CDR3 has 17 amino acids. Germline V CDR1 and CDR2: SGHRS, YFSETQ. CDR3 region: CASSIIGLAANTGELFF. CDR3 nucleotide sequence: TGCGCCAGCAGCATCATCGGACTAGCGGCTAACACCGGGGAGCTGTTTTTT.

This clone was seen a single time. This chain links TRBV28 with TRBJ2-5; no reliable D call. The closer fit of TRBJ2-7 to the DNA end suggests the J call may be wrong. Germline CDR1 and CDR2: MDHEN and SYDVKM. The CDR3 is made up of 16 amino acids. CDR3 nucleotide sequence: TGTGCCAGCAGTTCCAAAAAGAACCCAACCATCTACGAGCAGTACTTC. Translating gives CASSSKKNPTIYEQYF.

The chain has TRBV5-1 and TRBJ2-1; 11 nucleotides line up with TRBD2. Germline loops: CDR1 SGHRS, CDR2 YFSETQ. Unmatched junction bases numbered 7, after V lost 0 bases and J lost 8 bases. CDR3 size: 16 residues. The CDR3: CASSLVTSGRGDEQFF. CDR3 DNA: TGCGCCAGCAGCTTGGTTACTAGCGGGAGAGGCGATGAGCAGTTCTTC.

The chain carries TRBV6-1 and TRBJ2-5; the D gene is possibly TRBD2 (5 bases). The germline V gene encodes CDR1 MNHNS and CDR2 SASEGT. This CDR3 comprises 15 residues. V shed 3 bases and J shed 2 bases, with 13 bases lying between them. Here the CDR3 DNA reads TGTGCCAGCAGTGAGTCGTGGACTGCACAAGAGACCCAGTACTTC. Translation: CASSESWTAQETQYF.

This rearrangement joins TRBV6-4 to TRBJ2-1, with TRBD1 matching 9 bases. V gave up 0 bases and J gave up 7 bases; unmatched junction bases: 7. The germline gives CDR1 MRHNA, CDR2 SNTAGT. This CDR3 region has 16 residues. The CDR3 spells CASSDSNRGHFNEQFF. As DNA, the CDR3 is TGTGCCAGCAGTGACTCGAACAGGGGGCATTTTAATGAGCAGTTCTTC.

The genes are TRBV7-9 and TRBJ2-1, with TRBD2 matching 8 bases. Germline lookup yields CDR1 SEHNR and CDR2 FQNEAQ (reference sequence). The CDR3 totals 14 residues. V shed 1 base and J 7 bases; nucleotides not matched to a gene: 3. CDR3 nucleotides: TGTGCCAGCAGCTTAGGGCGGGAGGAGAATGAGCAGTTCTTC. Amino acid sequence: CASSLGREENEQFF.

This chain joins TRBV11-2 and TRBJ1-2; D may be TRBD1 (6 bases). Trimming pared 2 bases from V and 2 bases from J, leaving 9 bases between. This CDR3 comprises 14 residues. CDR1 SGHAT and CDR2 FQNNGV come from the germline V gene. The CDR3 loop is CASSLPDRNYGYTF. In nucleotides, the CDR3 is TGTGCCAGCAGCTTACCGGACAGAAACTATGGCTACACCTTC. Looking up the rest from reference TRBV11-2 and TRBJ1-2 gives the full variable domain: EAGVAQSPRYKIIEKRQSVAFWCNPISGHATLYWYQQILGQGPKLLIQFQNNGVVDDSQLPKDRFSAERLKGVDSTLKIQPAKLEDSAVYLCASSLPDRNYGYTFGSGTRLTVV.

The chain's CDR3 is CASSSTGYDEQFF. The CDR3 DNA reads TGTGCCAGCAGCTCGACAGGGTACGATGAGCAGTTCTTC. The chain employs TRBV6-5 and TRBJ2-1; 7 bases align to TRBD1. The CDR3 is 13 residues long. The junction had 7 bases not matched to a gene; V was cut back by 6 bases and J by 8 bases. Looked up from germline, CDR1 is MNHEY and CDR2 is SVGAGI.

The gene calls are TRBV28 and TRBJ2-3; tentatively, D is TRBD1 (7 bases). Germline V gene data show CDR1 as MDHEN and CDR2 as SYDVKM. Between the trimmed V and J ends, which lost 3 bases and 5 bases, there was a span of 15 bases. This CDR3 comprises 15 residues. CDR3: CASSLGRGRKDTQYF. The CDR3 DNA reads TGTGCCAGCAGTTTGGGCAGGGGGAGGAAAGATACGCAGTATTTT. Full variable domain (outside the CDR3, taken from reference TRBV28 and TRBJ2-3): DVKVTQSSRYLVKRTGEKVFLECVQDMDHENMFWYRQDPGLGLRLIYFSYDVKMKEKGDIPEGYSVSREKKERFSLILESASTNQTSMYLCASSLGRGRKDTQYFGPGTRLTVL.